This T cell receptor (beta chain) stems from a study of CD8 T cells in ankylosing spondylitis. Overall study findings and caveats: What appeared characteristic of ankylosing spondylitis blood was a TCR beta motif of eight highly homologous variants. Reportedly, matched ankylosing spondylitis synovial fluid was significantly enriched for disease-linked clones. In synovial fluid and blood from reactive arthritis, some motif variants were previously reported. Clones linked with disease were CD8+ and fairly uncommon in the peripheral blood.

A quantitative 5'-RACE method, one with molecular barcodes, was used to make TCR beta libraries. TCRdb reprocessed the 5' RACE reads via MiXCR and lists one record per CDR3 protein. The sample consists of around 890,000 distinct CDR3 sequences, around 11% of them appearing once. Germline CDR1 and CDR2: DFQATT and SNEGSKA (reference sequence). The CDR3 is made up of 14 amino acids. Unmatched junction bases numbered 11, after V lost 3 bases and J lost 6 bases. On this clonotype itself: Its target is not known.

Sequenced material: blood, either unsorted or a sorted T cell fraction (not recorded which). The chain uses TRBV20-1 and TRBJ2-7, with 7 positions matching TRBD2. The sequence derives from a male donor with ankylosing spondylitis. The CDR3 loop reads CSASISGPGGEQYF. The DNA for the CDR3 is TGCAGTGCTAGCATTAGCGGTCCGGGGGGCGAGCAGTACTTC.